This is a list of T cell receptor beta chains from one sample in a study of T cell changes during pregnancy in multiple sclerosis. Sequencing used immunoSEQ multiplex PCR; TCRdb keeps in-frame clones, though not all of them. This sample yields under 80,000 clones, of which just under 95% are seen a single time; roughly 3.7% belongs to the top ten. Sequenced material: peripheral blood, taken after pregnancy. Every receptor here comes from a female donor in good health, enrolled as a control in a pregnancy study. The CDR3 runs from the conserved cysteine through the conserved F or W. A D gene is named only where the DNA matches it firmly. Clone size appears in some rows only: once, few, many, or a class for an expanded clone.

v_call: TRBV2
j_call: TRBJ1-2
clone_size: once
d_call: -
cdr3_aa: CANQGLGGGYTF
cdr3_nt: TGTGCCAATCAAGGGTTAGGGGGAGGCTACACCTTC

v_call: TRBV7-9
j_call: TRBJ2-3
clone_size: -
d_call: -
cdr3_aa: CAGARATVSTDTQYF
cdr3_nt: TGTGCCGGTGCCCGTGCGACTGTCTCCACAGATACGCAGTATTTT

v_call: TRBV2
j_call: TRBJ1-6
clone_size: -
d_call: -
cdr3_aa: CASSELGGSPLHF
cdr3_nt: TGTGCCAGCAGTGAATTAGGGGGATCACCCCTCCACTTT

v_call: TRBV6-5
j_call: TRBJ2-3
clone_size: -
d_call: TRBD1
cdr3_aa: CASSYDRGTDTQYF
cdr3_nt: TGTGCCAGCAGTTACGACAGGGGCACAGATACGCAGTATTTT

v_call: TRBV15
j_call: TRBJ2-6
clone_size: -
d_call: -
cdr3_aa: CATSSRAGANVLTF
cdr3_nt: TGTGCCACCAGCTCGAGGGCTGGGGCCAACGTCCTGACTTTC

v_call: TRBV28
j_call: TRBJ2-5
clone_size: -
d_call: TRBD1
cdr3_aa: CASSLSRGTGEKETQYF
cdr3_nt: TGTGCCAGCAGTTTATCCCGTGGCACAGGGGAAAAAGAGACCCAGTACTTC

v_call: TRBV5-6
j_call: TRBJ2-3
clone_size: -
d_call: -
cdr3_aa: CASSSQVSITDTQYF
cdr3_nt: TGTGCCAGCAGCTCCCAAGTTAGCATAACAGATACGCAGTATTTT

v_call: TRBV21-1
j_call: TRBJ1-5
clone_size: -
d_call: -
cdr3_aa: CASSKRVLKGQGLIANQPQHF
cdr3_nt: TGTGCCAGCAGCAAAAGGGTTTTGAAGGGGCAGGGACTAATTGCCAATCAGCCCCAGCATTTT

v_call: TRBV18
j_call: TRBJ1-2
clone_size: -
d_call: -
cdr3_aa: CASSTDYGYTF
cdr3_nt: TGTGCCAGCTCAACAGACTATGGCTACACCTTC

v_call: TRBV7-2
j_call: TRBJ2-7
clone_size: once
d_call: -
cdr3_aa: CASSPVGESSYEQYF
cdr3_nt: TGTGCCAGCAGCCCGGTTGGGGAGAGCTCCTACGAGCAGTACTTC

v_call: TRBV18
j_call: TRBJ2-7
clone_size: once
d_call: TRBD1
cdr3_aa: CASSRQTGPLYEQYF
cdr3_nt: TGTGCCAGCTCACGCCAGACAGGGCCCCTCTACGAGCAGTACTTC

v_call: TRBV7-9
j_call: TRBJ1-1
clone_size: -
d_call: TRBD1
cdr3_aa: CASSPQHGTGMSATEAFF
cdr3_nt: TGTGCCAGCAGCCCCCAGCACGGGACAGGGATGAGTGCCACTGAAGCTTTCTTT

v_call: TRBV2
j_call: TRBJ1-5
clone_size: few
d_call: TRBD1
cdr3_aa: CASSEGWTGGNQPQHF
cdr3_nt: TGTGCCAGCAGTGAAGGCTGGACAGGGGGCAATCAGCCCCAGCATTTT

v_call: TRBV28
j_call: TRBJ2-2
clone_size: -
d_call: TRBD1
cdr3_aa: CASSIQGKELFF
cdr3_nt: TGTGCCAGCAGCATACAGGGGAAGGAGCTGTTTTTT

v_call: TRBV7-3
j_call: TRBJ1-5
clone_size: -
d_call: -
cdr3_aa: CASSLQQGWPQHF
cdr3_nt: TGTGCCAGCAGCTTACAACAGGGATGGCCCCAGCATTTT

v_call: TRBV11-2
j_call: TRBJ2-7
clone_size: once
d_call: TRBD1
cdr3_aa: CASSLTGGNEQYF
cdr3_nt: TGTGCCAGCAGCTTGACAGGGGGCAACGAGCAGTACTTC

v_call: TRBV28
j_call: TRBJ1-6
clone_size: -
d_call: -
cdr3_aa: CASRAAADSPLHF
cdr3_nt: TGTGCCAGCAGGGCAGCTGCGGATTCACCCCTCCACTTT

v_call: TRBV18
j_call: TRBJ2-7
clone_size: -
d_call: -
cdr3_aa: CASSLLDEQYF
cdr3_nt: TGTGCCAGCTCACTGCTAGACGAGCAGTACTTC

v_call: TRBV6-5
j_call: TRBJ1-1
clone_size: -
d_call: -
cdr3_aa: CASSRSGTANTEAFF
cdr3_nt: TGTGCCAGCAGCCGCTCCGGTACAGCGAACACTGAAGCTTTCTTT

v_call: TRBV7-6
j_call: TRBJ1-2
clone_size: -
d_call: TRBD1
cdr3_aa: CASSLSLRGGDGYTF
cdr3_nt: TGTGCCAGCAGCTTAAGTCTTAGAGGGGGCGATGGCTACACCTTC

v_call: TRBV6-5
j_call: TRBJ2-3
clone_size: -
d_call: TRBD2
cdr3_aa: CASSHSGRAPDTQYF
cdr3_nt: TGTGCCAGCAGCCATAGCGGGAGGGCGCCAGATACGCAGTATTTT

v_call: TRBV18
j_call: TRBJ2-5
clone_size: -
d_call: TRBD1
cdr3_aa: CASSPRTGRETQYF
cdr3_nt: TGTGCCAGCTCCCCACGGACAGGCCGGGAGACCCAGTACTTC

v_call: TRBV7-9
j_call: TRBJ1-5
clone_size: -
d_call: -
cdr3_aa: CASSSAFTAEPQHF
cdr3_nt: TGTGCCAGCAGCTCTGCCTTTACAGCAGAGCCCCAGCATTTT

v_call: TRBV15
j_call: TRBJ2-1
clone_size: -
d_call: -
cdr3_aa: CATSREYSLTNEQFF
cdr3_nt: TGTGCCACCAGCAGAGAATACTCCCTTACCAATGAGCAGTTCTTC

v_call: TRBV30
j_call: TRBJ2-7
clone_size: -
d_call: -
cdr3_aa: CAWSSTYEQYF
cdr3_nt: TGTGCCTGGAGTTCCACCTACGAGCAGTACTTC

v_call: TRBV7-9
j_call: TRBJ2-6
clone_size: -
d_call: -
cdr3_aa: CASSSDSVSGANVLTF
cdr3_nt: TGTGCCAGCAGCTCGGACAGCGTCTCTGGGGCCAACGTCCTGACTTTC

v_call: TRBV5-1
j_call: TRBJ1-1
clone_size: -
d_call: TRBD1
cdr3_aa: CASSQRTGGNTEAFF
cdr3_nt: TGCGCCAGCAGCCAGAGGACAGGGGGGAACACTGAAGCTTTCTTT

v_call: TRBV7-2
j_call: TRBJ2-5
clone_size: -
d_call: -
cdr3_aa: CASSLAGRTAFYQETQYF
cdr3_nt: TGTGCCAGCAGCTTAGCAGGCAGGACTGCTTTTTACCAAGAGACCCAGTACTTC

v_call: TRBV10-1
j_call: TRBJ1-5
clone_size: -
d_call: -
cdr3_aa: CASSEGDKGWGNQPQHF
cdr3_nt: TGCGCCAGCAGTGAGGGAGATAAGGGGTGGGGCAATCAGCCCCAGCATTTT

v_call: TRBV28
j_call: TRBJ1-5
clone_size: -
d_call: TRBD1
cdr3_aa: CASSLLDRGQPQHF
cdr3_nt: TGTGCCAGCAGTTTACTGGACAGGGGACAGCCCCAGCATTTT

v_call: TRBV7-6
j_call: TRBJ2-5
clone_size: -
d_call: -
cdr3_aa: CASSPRPGPWETQYF
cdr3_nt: TGTGCCAGCAGCCCCCGTCCGGGTCCTTGGGAGACCCAGTACTTC

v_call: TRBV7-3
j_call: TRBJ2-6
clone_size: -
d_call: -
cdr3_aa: CASSLRSGSGANVLTF
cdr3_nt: TGTGCCAGCAGCTTAAGGTCTGGGAGTGGGGCCAACGTCCTGACTTTC

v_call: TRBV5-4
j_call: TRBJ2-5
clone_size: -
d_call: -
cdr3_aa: CASSHLWGEETQYF
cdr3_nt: TGTGCCAGCAGCCACCTTTGGGGGGAAGAGACCCAGTACTTC